The text below deals with one T cell receptor (beta chain). Recruits, aged roughly 18 to 89 years, lived in some 25 US areas. Cohort 3 recovery required two negative PCRs, clearance, or symptom resolution. This entry belongs to a study of blood T cell repertoires in COVID-19. The CDR3 has 14 amino acids. Trimming took 0 bases from V and 10 from J, leaving 13 bases between them. CDR1 is SGHNT, CDR2 YYREEE, per germline (reference sequence). This table comes from immunoSEQ multiplex PCR, and its TCRdb copy is limited to in-frame clones, with some not included. The sample holds hundreds of thousands of clones, around 91% seen once.

Sample: PBMCs or T cells enriched from blood (not recorded which). The TCR was taken from a middle-aged woman who had recovered from COVID-19. The chain carries TRBV5-4 and TRBJ2-2; weak D call: TRBD2 (6 bases). The CDR3 DNA reads TGTGCCAGCAGCTTGGGCCGGGAGCGGGTGGAGCTGTTTTTT. Encoded protein: CASSLGRERVELFF. Based on the CDR3 plus reference TRBV5-4 and TRBJ2-2, the full variable domain is ETGVTQSPTHLIKTRGQQVTLRCSSQSGHNTVSWYQQALGQGPQFIFQYYREEENGRGNFPPRFSGLQFPNYSSELNVNALELDDSALYLCASSLGRERVELFFGEGSRLTVL.